This TCR beta chain appears in the sequencing data of a study of blood T cell repertoires in COVID-19. V was shortened by 6 bases and J by 2 bases, with 11 bases between the two germline ends. The CDR3 extends over 14 amino acids. Germline V CDR1 and CDR2: MDHEN, SYDVKM. The assay was immunoSEQ multiplex PCR, and TCRdb's table has in-frame clones only and misses some. The sample includes more than 95,000 clones, roughly 79% of them seen just once. This clonotype was obtained from a man aged 80 or over with acute or convalescent COVID-19. The chain joins TRBV28 to TRBJ1-3; possible D gene TRBD1, 6 bases. The sample was peripheral blood. The CDR3 reads CASRLQGTGNTIYF. CDR3 DNA sequence: TGTGCCAGCAGACTCCAGGGGACTGGAAACACCATATATTTT. Full variable domain (missing parts from reference TRBV28 and TRBJ1-3): DVKVTQSSRYLVKRTGEKVFLECVQDMDHENMFWYRQDPGLGLRLIYFSYDVKMKEKGDIPEGYSVSREKKERFSLILESASTNQTSMYLCASRLQGTGNTIYFGEGSWLTVV.